The present entry profiles one T cell receptor (beta chain) with its context. It was with 60 Vbeta and 13 Jbeta primers that the PCR ran. Here immunoSEQ multiplex PCR was the method, and the copy in TCRdb shows in-frame clones only, minus some. The data contain roughly 100,000 clones, 79% of them singletons. The CDR3 runs 14 residues. Germline-derived CDR1 and CDR2 are SGHTA and FQGNSA. The junction had 5 bases not matched to a gene; V was cut back by 5 bases and J by 2 bases. This entry comes from a study of cytomegalovirus exposure and HLA in healthy donors. The source material was PBMCs. The receptor was isolated from a man aged 50-59 years in good health and CMV-seropositive. The chain is built from TRBV7-2 and TRBJ2-5, with TRBD2 matching 7 bases. CDR3 region: CASSRTRYQETQYF. The CDR3 nucleotides are TGTGCCAGCAGCCGGACTAGGTATCAAGAGACCCAGTACTTC.